This TCR beta chain was documented in a study of cytomegalovirus exposure and HLA in healthy donors. Findings and limits, study-wide: Confirmation was obtained in vitro that a few CMV-associated chains are specific for CMV antigens. The classifier, whose performance was assessed in both the original and validation cohorts, reportedly diagnosed cytomegalovirus status with high specificity and sensitivity.

Primers for the PCR totalled 60 Vbeta and 13 Jbeta. The assay was immunoSEQ multiplex PCR, and TCRdb's table has in-frame clones only and misses some. The table records roughly 200,000 clones, 80% to 90% of them present only once. V lost 5 bases and J lost 5, with 13 bases in between. The CDR3 is 14 amino acids. Germline V lookup: CDR1 MDHEN, CDR2 SYDVKM. For this clone: Its antigen is unidentified.

J is TRBJ2-4 and V is TRBV28, with D possibly TRBD2 on 6 matching bases. This TCR was sampled from a woman between 25 and 40 years old in good health and CMV-seronegative. The material sequenced was PBMCs. DNA for the CDR3: TGTGCCAGCAGTCTCGGGGGAGCAGAAAACATTCAGTACTTC. This sequence encodes CASSLGGAENIQYF.